This T cell receptor beta chain was observed in a study of beta chain features in type 1 diabetes. Heparinised blood was drawn once per donor, averaging roughly 120 mL. Populations obtained by sorting all exceeded 98% purity. Isolated RNA was reverse transcribed in full, so expressed TCRB transcripts were sequenced. Method: immunoSEQ multiplex PCR; TCRdb's copy keeps in-frame clones and lacks some. In the table there are approximately 330,000 clones, about 11% of which are singletons. There are 17 residues in the CDR3. Trimming removed 0 bases at V and 4 bases at J, with 15 bases between. The germline CDR1 and CDR2 sequences are PRHDT and FYEKMQ (reference sequence).

The TCR comes from a woman in her 30s in good health. Sequencing was carried out using naive CD4+ T cells from blood. J is TRBJ1-4 and V is TRBV13, with D possibly matching TRBD1 (6 bases). In DNA form, the CDR3 reads TGTGCCAGCAGCTTAGGTTTCCAGGGGACCCGTAATGAAAAACTGTTTTTT. It translates to CASSLGFQGTRNEKLFF.